This T cell receptor beta chain was recorded in a study of blood T cell repertoires in COVID-19. Using immunoSEQ multiplex PCR, the repertoire was profiled, and TCRdb retains in-frame clones only, with some absent. The data hold about 90,000 clones, with 75% to 85% observed a single time. The CDR3 covers 16 residues. With 5 bases clipped from V and 8 bases from J, the junction kept 17 bases outside the gene matches. Germline V gene data show CDR1 as SGHNT and CDR2 as YYREEE (reference sequence). The chain combines TRBV5-4 with TRBJ1-2; TRBD1 matches at 8 bases. The sample was peripheral blood. The clonotype was recovered from a woman older than 75 with acute or convalescent COVID-19. The DNA for the CDR3 is TGTGCCAGCAGAGGGCCCTCTGCGACAGGGGATCACGGCTACACCTTC. Amino acids: CASRGPSATGDHGYTF.